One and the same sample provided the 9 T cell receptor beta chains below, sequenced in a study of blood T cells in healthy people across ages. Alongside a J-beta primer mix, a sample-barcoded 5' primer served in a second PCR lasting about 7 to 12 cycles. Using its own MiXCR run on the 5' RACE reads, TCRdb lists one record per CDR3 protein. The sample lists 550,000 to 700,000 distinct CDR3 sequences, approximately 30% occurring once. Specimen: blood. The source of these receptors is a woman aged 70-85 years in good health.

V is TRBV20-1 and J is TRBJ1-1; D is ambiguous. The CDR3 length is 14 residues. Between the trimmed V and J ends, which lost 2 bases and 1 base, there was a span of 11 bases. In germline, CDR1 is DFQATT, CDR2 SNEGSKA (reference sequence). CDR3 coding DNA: TGCAGTGCTAGACCTGGACCGGCGAACACTGAAGCTTTCTTT. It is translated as CSARPGPANTEAFF.

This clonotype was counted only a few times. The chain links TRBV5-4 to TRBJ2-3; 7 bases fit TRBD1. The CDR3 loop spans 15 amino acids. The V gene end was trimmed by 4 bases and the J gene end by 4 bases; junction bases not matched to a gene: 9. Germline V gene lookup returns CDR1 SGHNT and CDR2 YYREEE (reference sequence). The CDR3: CASSQVGGIADTQYF. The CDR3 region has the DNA TGTGCCAGCAGCCAAGTAGGGGGCATCGCAGATACGCAGTATTTT.

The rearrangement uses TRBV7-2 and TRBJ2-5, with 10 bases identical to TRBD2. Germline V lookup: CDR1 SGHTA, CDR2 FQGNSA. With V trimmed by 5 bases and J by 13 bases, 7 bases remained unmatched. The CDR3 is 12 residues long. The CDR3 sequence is CASSRAGGPWYF. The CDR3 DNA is TGTGCCAGCAGCAGAGCGGGGGGGCCGTGGTACTTC.

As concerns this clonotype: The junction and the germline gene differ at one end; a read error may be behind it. CDR3 nucleotide sequence: TGTGCCAGCGGCTTGGGGCAGGGGGCAAAAAGGGAAAAACTGTTTTTT. This codes for CASGLGQGAKREKLFF. This chain connects TRBV7-9 to TRBJ1-4, with 8 nucleotides matching TRBD1. There are 16 residues in the CDR3. Germline CDR1 is SEHNR and CDR2 is FQNEAQ (reference sequence).

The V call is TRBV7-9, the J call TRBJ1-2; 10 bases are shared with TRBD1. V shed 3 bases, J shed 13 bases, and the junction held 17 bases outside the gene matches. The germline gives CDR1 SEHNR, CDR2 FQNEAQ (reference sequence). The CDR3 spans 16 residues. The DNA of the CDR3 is TGTGCCAGCAGCTTTAACCCCGGGACAGGGGCGATGGTGCGCACCTTC. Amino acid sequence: CASSFNPGTGAMVRTF.

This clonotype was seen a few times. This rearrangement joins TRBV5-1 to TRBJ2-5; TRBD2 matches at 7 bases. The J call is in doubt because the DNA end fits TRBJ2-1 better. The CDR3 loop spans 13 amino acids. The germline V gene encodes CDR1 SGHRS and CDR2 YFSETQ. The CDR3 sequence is CASSSGGSNEQFF. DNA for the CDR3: TGCGCCAGCAGCTCGGGGGGTTCTAATGAGCAGTTCTTC.

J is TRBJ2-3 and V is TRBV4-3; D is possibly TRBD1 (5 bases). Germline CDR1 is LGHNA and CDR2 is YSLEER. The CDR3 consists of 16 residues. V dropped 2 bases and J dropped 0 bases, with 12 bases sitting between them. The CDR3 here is CASSQNPRVSTDTQYF. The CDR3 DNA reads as TGCGCCAGCAGCCAAAATCCCAGGGTTAGCACAGATACGCAGTATTTT.

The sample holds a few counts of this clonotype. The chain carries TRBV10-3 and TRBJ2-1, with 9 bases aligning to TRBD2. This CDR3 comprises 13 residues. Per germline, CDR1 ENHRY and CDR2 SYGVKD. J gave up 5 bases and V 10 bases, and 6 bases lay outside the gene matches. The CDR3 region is CATVAGADNEQFF. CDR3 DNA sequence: TGTGCCACAGTAGCGGGGGCAGACAATGAGCAGTTCTTC.

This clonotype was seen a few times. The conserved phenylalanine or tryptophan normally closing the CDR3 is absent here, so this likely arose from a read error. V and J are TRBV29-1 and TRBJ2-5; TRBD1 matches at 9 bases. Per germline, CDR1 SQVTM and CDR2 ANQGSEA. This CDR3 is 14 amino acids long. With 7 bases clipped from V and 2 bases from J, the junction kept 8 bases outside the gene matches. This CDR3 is CSAGTGRGQETQYL. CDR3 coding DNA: TGCAGCGCCGGGACAGGGCGGGGGCAAGAGACCCAGTACCTC.